This T cell receptor beta chain was obtained from a study of T cells in Graves' hyperthyroidism and ophthalmopathy. Amplification of TCR beta CDR3 regions was performed using RNA transcripts as template. In the first-round RT-PCR of the TCR CDR3, the HTBI primer set was used. TCRdb fed the multiplex PCR reads into MiXCR, producing one record per CDR3 protein. The data show under 400,000 distinct CDR3 sequences, 25% seen once. This clonotype has a handful of counts. A single base separates this from a much larger clone, so it may be a read error. Germline V gene lookup returns CDR1 SNHLY and CDR2 FYNNEI. The CDR3 runs 15 residues. V trimming: 8 bases; J trimming: 2 bases; junction bases outside the gene matches: 7.

The sequencing input was blood. The TCR comes from a man between 45 and 60 years old with Graves' hyperthyroidism. The rearrangement uses TRBV2 and TRBJ2-1; 9 positions agree with TRBD2. CDR3 DNA: TGTGCCAGCGCTGCCGCTAGCGGGACCTACAATGAGCAGTTCTTC. This sequence encodes CASAAASGTYNEQFF.